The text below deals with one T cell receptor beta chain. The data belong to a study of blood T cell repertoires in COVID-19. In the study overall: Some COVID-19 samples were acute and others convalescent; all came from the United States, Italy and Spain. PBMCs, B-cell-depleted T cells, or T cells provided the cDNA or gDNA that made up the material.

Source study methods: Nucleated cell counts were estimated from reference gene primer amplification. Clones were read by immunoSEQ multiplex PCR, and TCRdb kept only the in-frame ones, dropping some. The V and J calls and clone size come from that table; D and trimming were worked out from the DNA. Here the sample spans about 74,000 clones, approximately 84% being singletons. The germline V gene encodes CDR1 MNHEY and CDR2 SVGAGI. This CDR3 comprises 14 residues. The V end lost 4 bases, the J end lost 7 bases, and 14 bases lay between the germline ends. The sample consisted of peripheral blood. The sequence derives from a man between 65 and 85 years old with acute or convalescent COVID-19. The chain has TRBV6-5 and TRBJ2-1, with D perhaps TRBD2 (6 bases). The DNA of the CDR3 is TGTGCCAGCAGTTCCTTCGGGGCGGGGAATGAGCAGTTCTTC. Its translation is CASSSFGAGNEQFF.